These T cell receptor beta chains were read from a single sample in a study of Ad26.COV2.S vaccination and SARS-CoV-2 variants. TCRdb's table, derived via immunoSEQ multiplex PCR, lists solely in-frame clones and lacks some. The sample has 350,000 to 600,000 clones, 89% seen once; the top ten hold 1.7%. Source: peripheral blood, taken in a trial of Ad26.COV2.S vaccine versus placebo. Source of these receptors: a person aged 18-65 years who received the Ad26.COV2.S COVID-19 vaccine or a placebo. Both conserved end residues are part of each CDR3. Each record gives: clone size, J gene, V gene, CDR3 protein. Size tells how often a clone was seen (once, few, many) or the class of an expanded clone, and some rows leave it out.

clone size: .; J gene: TRBJ2-3; V gene: TRBV10-3; CDR3 protein: CAISEQGGADTQYF
clone size: .; J gene: TRBJ1-1; V gene: TRBV7-8; CDR3 protein: CASSLAGGAEAFF
clone size: once; J gene: TRBJ2-5; V gene: TRBV10-3; CDR3 protein: CAISEPGSSGGRRETQYF
clone size: .; J gene: TRBJ2-3; V gene: TRBV5-8; CDR3 protein: CASSLLAGVRDTQYF
clone size: few; J gene: TRBJ1-5; V gene: TRBV29-1; CDR3 protein: CSVEEGSGGQPQHF
clone size: .; J gene: TRBJ1-1; V gene: TRBV5-6; CDR3 protein: CASSRLERVNTEAFF
clone size: .; J gene: TRBJ2-3; V gene: TRBV30; CDR3 protein: CAWKGGTDTQYF
clone size: .; J gene: TRBJ2-1; V gene: TRBV19; CDR3 protein: CATWAYNEQFF
clone size: few; J gene: TRBJ2-2; V gene: TRBV30; CDR3 protein: CAWSVQRGTNTGELFF
clone size: .; J gene: TRBJ2-1; V gene: TRBV7-6; CDR3 protein: CASSLARTNYNEQFF
clone size: .; J gene: TRBJ2-7; V gene: TRBV6-5; CDR3 protein: CASSRTGTGIEQYF
clone size: once; J gene: TRBJ2-7; V gene: TRBV27; CDR3 protein: CASSSGLSSYEQYF
clone size: .; J gene: TRBJ1-4; V gene: TRBV28; CDR3 protein: CASSFGGGRNEKLFF
clone size: .; J gene: TRBJ2-1; V gene: TRBV7-3; CDR3 protein: CASSPSLGNNEQFF
clone size: .; J gene: TRBJ2-2; V gene: TRBV5-1; CDR3 protein: CASSLVSQGAGGELFF
clone size: once; J gene: TRBJ2-1; V gene: TRBV4-1; CDR3 protein: CASSQVLAGAYNEQFF
clone size: .; J gene: TRBJ1-2; V gene: TRBV18; CDR3 protein: CASSPTVDRIYGYTF
clone size: .; J gene: TRBJ2-1; V gene: TRBV6-4; CDR3 protein: CASSDSGGGAYNEQFF
clone size: .; J gene: TRBJ1-4; V gene: TRBV28; CDR3 protein: CASSYRELGTNEKLFF
clone size: once; J gene: TRBJ1-5; V gene: TRBV4-1; CDR3 protein: CASRALPGLRDNQPQHF
clone size: .; J gene: TRBJ1-4; V gene: TRBV7-9; CDR3 protein: CASSSPREGSEKLFF
clone size: .; J gene: TRBJ1-2; V gene: TRBV4-3; CDR3 protein: CASSQDQPDRTYGYTF
clone size: .; J gene: TRBJ1-1; V gene: TRBV14; CDR3 protein: CASSQALFTEAFF
clone size: .; J gene: TRBJ1-4; V gene: TRBV6-6; CDR3 protein: CASRTQQGTNEKLFF
clone size: .; J gene: TRBJ2-3; V gene: TRBV27; CDR3 protein: CASSLRDSTDTQYF
clone size: .; J gene: TRBJ1-6; V gene: TRBV14; CDR3 protein: CASHANEYNSPLHF
clone size: .; J gene: TRBJ1-3; V gene: TRBV18; CDR3 protein: CASSPLGGFSGNTIYF
clone size: .; J gene: TRBJ1-6; V gene: TRBV28; CDR3 protein: CASSQGVYNSPLHF
clone size: .; J gene: TRBJ2-3; V gene: TRBV9; CDR3 protein: CASSVDTSGGFVDTQYF
clone size: .; J gene: TRBJ2-5; V gene: TRBV4-1; CDR3 protein: CASSQTTLGAETQYF
clone size: .; J gene: TRBJ2-7; V gene: TRBV7-2; CDR3 protein: CASSFRTSGGAWEQYF
clone size: .; J gene: TRBJ1-2; V gene: TRBV30; CDR3 protein: CAWGRDSYGYTF
clone size: .; J gene: TRBJ1-2; V gene: TRBV19; CDR3 protein: CASSPGTGNYGYTF
clone size: .; J gene: TRBJ1-1; V gene: TRBV19; CDR3 protein: CASRGARSMNTEAFF
clone size: .; J gene: TRBJ2-5; V gene: TRBV15; CDR3 protein: CATSRAGQGPNQETQYF
clone size: .; J gene: TRBJ2-3; V gene: TRBV3-1/TRBV3-2; CDR3 protein: CAAGQGTTDTQYF
clone size: few; J gene: TRBJ1-5; V gene: TRBV2; CDR3 protein: CASRPPPGLSNQPQHF
clone size: .; J gene: TRBJ2-7; V gene: TRBV24-1; CDR3 protein: CATSEGGSGRGNEQYF
clone size: .; J gene: TRBJ2-1; V gene: TRBV5-1; CDR3 protein: CASSPPGLAGGPVRNEQFF
clone size: .; J gene: TRBJ2-1; V gene: TRBV18; CDR3 protein: CASSPPGGTITYNEQFF
clone size: .; J gene: TRBJ2-2; V gene: TRBV18; CDR3 protein: CASSPGSGRATGELFF
clone size: .; J gene: TRBJ1-3; V gene: TRBV6-2/TRBV6-3; CDR3 protein: CASSSVSSGNTIYF
clone size: .; J gene: TRBJ2-5; V gene: TRBV21-1; CDR3 protein: CASSTGTSGFETQYF
clone size: .; J gene: TRBJ1-1; V gene: TRBV21-1; CDR3 protein: CASSYGTRQNTEAFF
clone size: once; J gene: TRBJ2-1; V gene: TRBV7-3; CDR3 protein: CASSPAPLAPSSYNEQFF
clone size: .; J gene: TRBJ1-6; V gene: TRBV19; CDR3 protein: CASSIASLNSPLHF
clone size: once; J gene: TRBJ2-3; V gene: TRBV4-2; CDR3 protein: CASSQDVSGGARDTQYF
clone size: .; J gene: TRBJ1-5; V gene: TRBV6-2/TRBV6-3; CDR3 protein: CASSYFPGGNSFNQPQHF
clone size: .; J gene: TRBJ2-2; V gene: TRBV21-1; CDR3 protein: CASSKRESGELFF
clone size: once; J gene: TRBJ1-4; V gene: TRBV14; CDR3 protein: CASSRTVEKLFF
clone size: .; J gene: TRBJ2-3; V gene: TRBV6-6; CDR3 protein: CASSSLADTQYF
clone size: .; J gene: TRBJ2-3; V gene: TRBV7-2; CDR3 protein: CASNGDRGIDTQYF